The 24 T cell receptor beta chains below all came from one sample that was sequenced in a study of CD8 T cells in ankylosing spondylitis. TCRdb processed the 5' RACE reads anew with MiXCR; each CDR3 protein has one entry. The sample lists a few hundred thousand distinct CDR3 sequences; around 19% were seen once. Sequencing input: blood, either unsorted or a sorted T cell fraction (not recorded which). The receptors here all came from a male donor with ankylosing spondylitis or in good health (not recorded which).

The gene calls are TRBV3-1 and TRBJ2-2, with 7 bases fitting TRBD2. This CDR3 region has 17 residues. V was clipped by 5 bases and J by 0 bases; unmatched bases: 9. Germline V gene sequence: CDR1 LGHDT, CDR2 YNNKEL (reference sequence). CDR3 DNA: TGTGCCAGCAGCGGATCCCTAGCGGCCGCGAACACCGGGGAGCTGTTTTTT. This encodes CASSGSLAAANTGELFF.

V gene TRBV5-1 combines with J gene TRBJ1-1; tentative D call: TRBD1 (6 bases). This CDR3 is 16 amino acids long. V lost 0 bases, J lost 1 base, and 13 bases lay in between. Germline values: CDR1 SGHRS, CDR2 YFSETQ. CDR3 region: CASSLVQGYENTEAFF. The CDR3 bases are TGCGCCAGCAGCTTGGTTCAGGGGTATGAGAACACTGAAGCTTTCTTT.

The chain employs TRBV12-3 or TRBV12-4 and TRBJ2-7; either TRBD1 or TRBD2 may supply D (5 bases each). V was pared by 1 base and J by 5 bases, with 9 bases between. CDR3 length: 13 residues. This chain's CDR3 is CASSLDGAHEQYV. Here the CDR3 DNA reads TGTGCCAGCAGTTTAGACGGGGCCCACGAGCAGTACGTC.

V is TRBV25-1 and J is TRBJ1-5; TRBD1 is a possible D gene (5 bases). Trimming stripped 4 bases from V and 0 bases from J, with 16 bases between. Germline-derived CDR1 and CDR2 are MGHDK and SYGVNS. The CDR3 spans 17 residues. The CDR3 loop is CASSGLGQGASNQPQHF. Written as DNA, the CDR3 is TGTGCCAGCAGTGGACTGGGTCAGGGAGCTAGCAATCAGCCCCAGCATTTT.

This clonotype was detected only a few times. This chain joins TRBV3-1 and TRBJ2-3, with D perhaps TRBD1 or TRBD2 (6 bases each). Trimming pared 3 bases from V and 2 bases from J, leaving 12 bases between. Germline V CDR1 and CDR2: LGHDT, YNNKEL (reference sequence). The CDR3 contains 15 residues. CDR3 coding DNA: TGTGCCAGCAGCCATCAGGGGACTTTCACAGATACGCAGTATTTT. Its translation is CASSHQGTFTDTQYF.

This clonotype was picked up a small number of times. This chain uses TRBV25-1 with TRBJ2-7; 7 bases are shared with TRBD1. Trimming removed 6 bases from V and 3 bases from J; junction bases left unmatched: 14. The CDR3 has 16 amino acids. Germline CDR1 and CDR2: MGHDK and SYGVNS. CDR3 DNA: TGTGCCAGCAGCGACGACAGGGAGCTTTTCGGCTACGAGCAGTACGTC. Protein sequence: CASSDDRELFGYEQYV.

This clonotype appeared many times. The CDR3 nucleotides read TGCAGCGTCCTTCCCGGCGATGAGCAGTTCTTC. Residues: CSVLPGDEQFF. The rearrangement joins TRBV29-1 to TRBJ2-1; D uncertain. The CDR3 runs 11 residues. Trimming pared 6 bases from V and 8 bases from J, leaving 11 bases between. Germline V gene sequence: CDR1 SQVTM, CDR2 ANQGSEA.

The chain recombines TRBV20-1 with TRBJ2-7; no definite D call. Deletions cut 0 bases from V and 7 bases from J, with 13 bases between. CDR1 is DFQATT and CDR2 is SNEGSKA in the germline V gene (reference sequence). The CDR3 length is 13 residues. For the CDR3, the DNA is TGCAGTGCTAGAGATCGGGCCCTTTGGGAGCAGTACGTC. Amino acids: CSARDRALWEQYV.

CDR3 coding DNA: TGTGCCAGCAGTTTGCGGGGGGGGGCAGGCACCGGGGAGCTGTTTTTT. It yields the protein CASSLRGGAGTGELFF. The J gene is TRBJ2-2, the V gene TRBV12-3 or TRBV12-4; 9 bases map to TRBD2. V was clipped by 3 bases and J by 4 bases; unmatched bases: 6. The CDR3 is made up of 16 amino acids.

The chain has TRBV21-1 and TRBJ1-5. TRBV21-1 is listed as a pseudogene. The CDR3 sequence is 11 residues long. The CDR3 loop reads CASRRSGPQHF. The CDR3 DNA is TGTGCCAGCAGACGTAGTGGCCCCCAGCATTTT.

The chain links TRBV28 to TRBJ2-4; D gene ambiguous. Germline CDR1 is MDHEN and CDR2 is SYDVKM. Trimming shortened V by 8 bases and J by 11 bases, and 16 bases separated the two germline ends. The CDR3 is 12 amino acids. For the CDR3, the DNA is TGTGCCAGCGGCCCTCCCCGAGGCCTTCAGTACTTC. This codes for CASGPPRGLQYF. Full variable domain (outside the CDR3, taken from reference TRBV28 and TRBJ2-4): DVKVTQSSRYLVKRTGEKVFLECVQDMDHENMFWYRQDPGLGLRLIYFSYDVKMKEKGDIPEGYSVSREKKERFSLILESASTNQTSMYLCASGPPRGLQYFGAGTRLSVL.

For this clonotype: Germline is not matched at one junction end, which may reflect a read error. The rearrangement uses TRBV20-1 and TRBJ2-3, with 15 bases lining up with TRBD2. This CDR3 region has 17 residues. The germline gives CDR1 DFQATT, CDR2 SNEGSKA (reference sequence). DNA for the CDR3: TGCTGTGCGGTGGGGACTAGCGGGGGGTGGAGCACAGATACGCAGTATTTT. Its protein product is CCAVGTSGGWSTDTQYF.

This clonotype has only a few counts. The gene calls are TRBV12-3 or TRBV12-4 and TRBJ1-6; 9 positions agree with TRBD1. The junction had 5 bases not matched to a gene; V was cut back by 6 bases and J by 8 bases. The CDR3 contains 14 residues. As DNA, the CDR3 is TGTGCCAGCAGCCCTAGGACAGGGGATTCACCCCTCCACTTT. It translates to CASSPRTGDSPLHF.

A few counts support this clonotype. This rearrangement joins TRBV4-1 to TRBJ2-1; D not certain. The CDR3 sequence is 11 residues long. The germline gives CDR1 MGHRA, CDR2 YSYEKL. The V gene lost 0 bases and the J gene lost 15 bases, with 9 bases spanning the gap. The CDR3 nucleotides read TGCGCCAGCAGCCAAGACAGCCTGTGGTTCTTC. Residues: CASSQDSLWFF.

V usage is TRBV28 and J usage is TRBJ2-5, with D perhaps matching TRBD2 (5 bases). The CDR3 runs 13 residues. Germline values: CDR1 MDHEN, CDR2 SYDVKM. V dropped 4 bases and J dropped 3 bases, with 9 bases sitting between them. CDR3 bases: TGTGCCAGCAGTTCCGGACTGGAAGAGACCCAGTACTTC. Protein sequence: CASSSGLEETQYF.

This chain connects TRBV5-1 to TRBJ2-6; D may be TRBD1 (6 bases). CDR1 is SGHRS, CDR2 YFSETQ, per germline. The CDR3 spans 15 residues. V was cut by 1 base and J by 3 bases, with 8 bases left in between. For the CDR3, the DNA is TGCGCCAGCAGCTTGCCAGGGGATGGGGCCAACGTCCTGACTTTC. Its translation: CASSLPGDGANVLTF.

The V call is TRBV29-1, the J call TRBJ1-1; D is ambiguous. In germline, CDR1 is SQVTM, CDR2 ANQGSEA. The CDR3 has 12 residues. V was clipped by 5 bases and J by 1 base, with 8 bases between them. This chain's CDR3 is CSVHTQNTEAFF. DNA of the CDR3: TGCAGCGTTCATACACAGAACACTGAAGCTTTCTTT.

This chain joins TRBV7-9 and TRBJ2-2; no firm D call. Between the trimmed V and J ends, which lost 5 bases and 3 bases, there was a span of 13 bases. This CDR3 region has 15 residues. Per germline, CDR1 SEHNR and CDR2 FQNEAQ (reference sequence). The CDR3 DNA reads as TGTGCCAGCAGCCCCCGTGGCTTTGACACCGGGGAGCTGTTTTTT. Translating it yields CASSPRGFDTGELFF.

Concerning this clonotype itself: The junction shows a germline mismatch at one end, possibly a read error. The J gene is TRBJ1-4, the V gene TRBV29-1; D gene unclear. CDR1 and CDR2 from the germline V gene are SQVTM and ANQGSEA. The CDR3 covers 15 residues. CDR3 residues: CGVRTRLATNEKLFF. The CDR3 DNA follows: TGCGGCGTAAGGACCCGGCTTGCAACTAATGAAAAACTGTTTTTT. The full variable domain, completed using reference TRBV29-1 and TRBJ1-4, is SAVISQKPSRDICQRGTSLTIQCQVDSQVTMMFWYRQQPGQSLTLIATANQGSEATYESGFVIDKFPISRPNLTFSTLTVSNMSPEDSSIYLCGVRTRLATNEKLFFGSGTQLSVL.

This clonotype was counted many times. The chain is built from TRBV10-3 and TRBJ2-1; D is unresolved. The CDR3 consists of 11 residues. Germline CDR1 ENHRY, CDR2 SYGVKD. V lost 3 bases and J lost 9, with 6 bases in between. CDR3 protein: CAISETSEQFF. In DNA, the CDR3 is TGTGCCATCAGTGAAACTTCTGAGCAGTTCTTC.

The V and J genes are TRBV20-1 and TRBJ1-6; D is possibly TRBD1 (5 bases). The CDR3 covers 17 residues. V lost 1 base and J 1 base, leaving 14 bases between the germline ends. Germline loops: CDR1 DFQATT, CDR2 SNEGSKA (reference sequence). The CDR3 is CSARVLGQPSYNSPLHF. The CDR3 DNA reads as TGCAGTGCTAGAGTCCTTGGACAACCTTCCTATAATTCACCCCTCCACTTT.

The genes are TRBV5-1 and TRBJ2-3, with TRBD2 identical over 10 bases. The trim removed 0 bases at V and 7 bases at J, leaving 11 bases unmatched. This CDR3 has 17 amino acids. Germline V gene sequence: CDR1 SGHRS, CDR2 YFSETQ. CDR3 sequence (DNA): TGCGCCAGCAGCTTGGAGCCGGGACTAGCGATGAGCTATACGCAGTATTTT. As protein: CASSLEPGLAMSYTQYF.

This clonotype was counted at least ten times. V is TRBV11-2 and J is TRBJ1-1; TRBD1 matches 7 bases. Per germline, CDR1 SGHAT and CDR2 FQNNGV. The CDR3 is 16 amino acids. The junction had 9 bases not matched to a gene; V was cut back by 5 bases and J by 0 bases. The CDR3 is CASSPPGTVMNTEAFF. The CDR3 coding sequence is TGTGCCAGCAGCCCTCCCGGGACAGTTATGAACACTGAAGCTTTCTTT. Full variable domain (rest looked up from reference TRBV11-2 and TRBJ1-1): EAGVAQSPRYKIIEKRQSVAFWCNPISGHATLYWYQQILGQGPKLLIQFQNNGVVDDSQLPKDRFSAERLKGVDSTLKIQPAKLEDSAVYLCASSPPGTVMNTEAFFGQGTRLTVV.

This clonotype has just a few counts. The chain couples TRBV15 to TRBJ1-2, with 7 positions matching TRBD1. Germline V gives CDR1 LNHNV, CDR2 YYDKDF (reference sequence). J was trimmed by 2 bases and V by 0 bases; bases with no gene match: 3. The CDR3 contains 15 residues. CDR3 nucleotide sequence: TGTGCCACCAGCAGAGATAAGGGGGCCAACTATGGCTACACCTTC. It yields the protein CATSRDKGANYGYTF.